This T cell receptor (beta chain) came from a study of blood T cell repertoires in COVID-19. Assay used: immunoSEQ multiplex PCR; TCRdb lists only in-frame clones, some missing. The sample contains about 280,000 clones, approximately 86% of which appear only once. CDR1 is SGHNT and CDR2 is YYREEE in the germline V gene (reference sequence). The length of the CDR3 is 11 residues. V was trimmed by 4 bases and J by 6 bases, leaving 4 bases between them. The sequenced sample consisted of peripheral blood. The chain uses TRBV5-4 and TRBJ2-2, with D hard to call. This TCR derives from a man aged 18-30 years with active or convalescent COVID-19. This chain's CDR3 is CASSLAGELFF. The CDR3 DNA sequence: TGTGCCAGCAGCCTAGCCGGGGAGCTGTTTTTT.